This is a list of T cell receptor beta chains from one sample in a study of shared clonotypes between healthy human individuals. The assay was immunoSEQ multiplex PCR, and TCRdb's table has in-frame clones only and misses some. The sample lists about 1.5 million clones, 98% seen once, with roughly 0.4% in the top ten. The sample comprised naive CD4+ T cells sorted from blood. The receptor source for this set is a man aged 30 to 45 in good health. CDR3s include the opening cysteine and the closing phenylalanine or tryptophan. A D gene is named only where the DNA matches it firmly. Part of the rows lack a size; the others show once, few, many or a class for expanded clones.

clone_size	v_call	d_call	j_call	cdr3_nt	cdr3_aa
NA	TRBV30	TRBD1	TRBJ1-4	TGTGCCTGGAGGACAGGGACTAATGAAAAACTGTTTTTT	CAWRTGTNEKLFF
once	TRBV28	NA	TRBJ2-2	TGTGCCAGCAGTTTAGGGGGCGGGAGACTTACCGGGGAGCTGTTTTTT	CASSLGGGRLTGELFF
NA	TRBV9	TRBD2	TRBJ2-1	TGTGCCAGCAGCGCAGCGGGGACGGTGAATGAGCAGTTCTTC	CASSAAGTVNEQFF
NA	TRBV30	NA	TRBJ2-2	TGTGCCTGGAACAAAAACACCGGGGAGCTGTTTTTT	CAWNKNTGELFF
NA	TRBV28	NA	TRBJ2-1	TGTGCCAGCAACGGATATGAGCAGTTCTTC	CASNGYEQFF
NA	TRBV12-5	NA	TRBJ2-3	TGTGCTAGTGGTTTGGGGTATATGAATACGCAGTATTTT	CASGLGYMNTQYF
NA	TRBV19	NA	TRBJ1-2	TGTGCCAGTAGTGTGGGACTACCCTATGGCTACACCTTC	CASSVGLPYGYTF
NA	TRBV9	TRBD2	TRBJ2-1	TGTGCCAGCAGCGTAGGGTCGGGACTAGCGACTGGCGAGCAGTTCTTC	CASSVGSGLATGEQFF
NA	TRBV2	NA	TRBJ1-2	TGTGCCAGCAGTGAAGCGCGGGAGGGGTATGGCTACACCTTC	CASSEAREGYGYTF
NA	TRBV7-9	TRBD2	TRBJ2-7	TGTGCCAGCAGCCAAAGGTCCCAACTAGCGGGAGGGAGCTCCTACGAGCAGTACTTC	CASSQRSQLAGGSSYEQYF
NA	TRBV9	TRBD2	TRBJ2-2	TGTGCCAGCAGTGGGGATGGGACTAGCGTTTCCGGGGAGCTGTTTTTT	CASSGDGTSVSGELFF
NA	TRBV18	TRBD1	TRBJ2-7	TGTGCCAGCTCGCCGGACAGGGGGTACAACGAGCAGTACTTC	CASSPDRGYNEQYF
NA	TRBV19	TRBD2	TRBJ2-1	TGTGCCAGTAGTAACGCGGGAGGGAAGCGTGAGCAGTTCTTC	CASSNAGGKREQFF
NA	TRBV29-1	TRBD2	TRBJ2-1	TGCAGCGTTGTTGGGGGACTAGCGGACTCCTACAATGAGCAGTTCTTC	CSVVGGLADSYNEQFF
NA	TRBV5-4	TRBD1	TRBJ2-7	TGTGCCAGCAGTTACATCCGGGGACAGGGAGGGTCCGAGCAGTACTTC	CASSYIRGQGGSEQYF
once	TRBV2	TRBD1	TRBJ1-1	TGTGCCAGCAGTGGGACAGGGGGAAGCGGGACTGAAGCTTTCTTT	CASSGTGGSGTEAFF
NA	TRBV7-3	NA	TRBJ2-2	TGTGCCAGCAGCATGAGGGACGGGGAGCTGTTTTTT	CASSMRDGELFF
once	TRBV6-5	NA	TRBJ1-1	TGTGCCAGCAGTTACTCGGGACGTTCTGAAGCTTTCTTT	CASSYSGRSEAFF
NA	TRBV9	NA	TRBJ1-1	TGTGCCAGCAGCGCCCAGGGACTGGAAGCTTTCTTT	CASSAQGLEAFF
once	TRBV5-1	NA	TRBJ1-1	TGCGCCAGCAGGACAGAGGTGAACACTGAAGCTTTCTTT	CASRTEVNTEAFF
NA	TRBV25-1	TRBD2	TRBJ2-3	TGTGCCAGCCGACTAGCGGGAGCCAACACAGATACGCAGTATTTT	CASRLAGANTDTQYF
NA	TRBV7-2	TRBD2	TRBJ2-5	TGTGCCAGCAGCTCACACGGGACTACTCAAGAGACCCAGTACTTC	CASSSHGTTQETQYF
NA	TRBV14	NA	TRBJ2-2	TGTGCCAGCAGCCAGCTGATCGGGGAGCTGTTTTTT	CASSQLIGELFF
once	TRBV19	NA	TRBJ1-2	TGTGCCAGTAGTATACCGGGACTGTTCTATGGCTACACCTTC	CASSIPGLFYGYTF
NA	TRBV10-3	NA	TRBJ1-5	TGTGCCGCCGGGGGGGGTCCTAATAGCAATCAGCCCCAGCATTTT	CAAGGGPNSNQPQHF
NA	TRBV4-3	NA	TRBJ1-2	TGCGCCAGCAGCCAAGGGGAATTAAACTATGGCTACACCTTC	CASSQGELNYGYTF
NA	TRBV10-2	TRBD2	TRBJ2-7	TGCGCCAGCAGTGAGGGGACTAGCGGGAGAAAAAGGTTCGAGCAGTACTTC	CASSEGTSGRKRFEQYF
NA	TRBV7-6	NA	TRBJ2-1	TGTGCCAGCAGCTTAGTAGATTACAATGAGCAGTTCTTC	CASSLVDYNEQFF
once	TRBV6-1	TRBD2	TRBJ2-5	TGTGCCAGCAGAGTAGCGGGAGGGCCGGAGACCCAGTACTTC	CASRVAGGPETQYF
NA	TRBV27	NA	TRBJ2-7	TGTGCCAGCAGGGCTATAGCGGCATTGTCGGGCGAGCAGTACTTC	CASRAIAALSGEQYF
NA	TRBV13	TRBD1	TRBJ2-2	TGTGCCAGCGAGTCCAGGGGGCGAGGAACCGGGGAGCTGTTTTTT	CASESRGRGTGELFF
NA	TRBV9	TRBD2	TRBJ2-1	TGTGCCAGCAGCGTAGGTACAGGTGGTGTTCTAGCGGGAGGGCTGTATGAGCAGTTCTTC	CASSVGTGGVLAGGLYEQFF
few	TRBV14	NA	TRBJ2-1	TGTGCCAGCAGCCAAGTGAGCAATGAGCAGTTCTTC	CASSQVSNEQFF
NA	TRBV20-1	NA	TRBJ2-5	TGCAGTGCTCGGCGGCCGGAGACCCAGTACTTC	CSARRPETQYF
NA	TRBV19	NA	TRBJ2-2	TGTGCCAGTAGTATGTTATCCGACACCGGGGAGCTGTTTTTT	CASSMLSDTGELFF
NA	TRBV2	NA	TRBJ1-2	TGTGCCAGCAGTGCCAGGCTAAAGGGCTATGGCTACACCTTC	CASSARLKGYGYTF
NA	TRBV4-1	TRBD2	TRBJ2-1	TGCGCCAGCGCCGGGGGGGGAGACTACAATGAGCAGTTCTTC	CASAGGGDYNEQFF
NA	TRBV7-2	NA	TRBJ1-2	TGTGCCAGCACCCACGGGGGCGTTTATGGCTACACCTTC	CASTHGGVYGYTF
once	TRBV5-1	NA	TRBJ2-1	TGCGCCAGCAGCTTGGGCGGGATGAGCTCCTACAATGAGCAGTTCTTC	CASSLGGMSSYNEQFF
NA	TRBV13	TRBD2	TRBJ2-1	TGTGCCAGCAGCGTAGGGACTAGCGGTGAGCAGTTCTTC	CASSVGTSGEQFF
NA	TRBV2	NA	TRBJ1-4	TGTGCCACCTTAGGGGTCCTTGCTGAAAAACTGTTTTTT	CATLGVLAEKLFF
NA	TRBV9	NA	TRBJ1-1	TGTGCCAGCAGCGTAGGGGTCAGGGACCCGATGAACACTGAAGCTTTCTTT	CASSVGVRDPMNTEAFF
NA	TRBV10-3	TRBD2	TRBJ2-1	TGTGCCATAGACAAAGGCCTAGCGGACAATGAGCAGTTCTTC	CAIDKGLADNEQFF
NA	TRBV7-8	TRBD2	TRBJ2-5	TGTGCCAGCAGCCCTAGCGGGAGTGGGGAGACCCAGTACTTC	CASSPSGSGETQYF
NA	TRBV7-2	TRBD2	TRBJ2-1	TGTGCCAGCAGTCTGACCGGGACTAGCGGGAACAATGAGCAGTTCTTC	CASSLTGTSGNNEQFF